Listed below are T cell receptor beta chains from one sample, sequenced in a study of T cell changes during pregnancy in multiple sclerosis. Assay used: immunoSEQ multiplex PCR; TCRdb lists only in-frame clones, some missing. Counted here are more than 11,000 clones, approximately 95% occurring once; the ten biggest clones make up approximately 3%. This sample comprised peripheral blood, obtained in the second trimester of pregnancy. These receptors all stem from a female donor in good health, enrolled as a control in a pregnancy study. Both conserved end residues are part of each CDR3. D genes are given only for firm matches. The size of a clone is reported for some rows only, either as once, few or many, or as a class for expanded clones.

TRBJ2-5 | NA | NA | TRBV28 | TGTGCCAGCAGTTTCTCTACAGAGACCCAGTACTTC | CASSFSTETQYF
TRBJ2-2 | NA | TRBD1 | TRBV27 | TGTGCCAGCAGACTCCGGACAGGGGTCGCCGGGGAGCTGTTTTTT | CASRLRTGVAGELFF
TRBJ2-3 | NA | TRBD2 | TRBV14 | TGTGCCAGCAGCCCCAAGAGCGGGAGGGCCCCAGATACGCAGTATTTT | CASSPKSGRAPDTQYF
TRBJ1-1 | NA | NA | TRBV5-1 | TGCGCCAGCAGCTTGGAGATGGGGAGCACTGAAGCTTTCTTT | CASSLEMGSTEAFF
TRBJ2-1 | NA | TRBD2 | TRBV7-3 | TGTGCCAGCAGTCGGGGGGTCTCCCTCGACGGTGAGCAGTTCTTC | CASSRGVSLDGEQFF
TRBJ1-1 | NA | NA | TRBV4-1 | TGCGCCAGCAGCCAAATAAACGGAGGTGAAGCTTTCTTT | CASSQINGGEAFF
TRBJ2-5 | NA | TRBD2 | TRBV14 | TGTGCCAGCAGCCTAATAGCGGGAGAGGAGACCCAGTACTTC | CASSLIAGEETQYF
TRBJ1-2 | NA | NA | TRBV18 | TGTGCCAGCTCACCACAAAGGAACCGGGGGTATGGCTACACCTTC | CASSPQRNRGYGYTF
TRBJ2-1 | NA | TRBD1 | TRBV15 | TGTGCCACCAGCGAAGGACAGGGGACCTACAATGAGCAGTTCTTC | CATSEGQGTYNEQFF
TRBJ2-5 | NA | TRBD2 | TRBV2 | TGTGCCAGCAGTGGGACTAGCGTCTCGAGAGAGACCCAGTACTTC | CASSGTSVSRETQYF
TRBJ2-2 | NA | TRBD2 | TRBV5-1 | TGCGCCAGCAGCTTGACTAGCGGGAGGGCCGGGGTCGGGGAGCTGTTTTTT | CASSLTSGRAGVGELFF
TRBJ2-7 | NA | NA | TRBV6-1 | TGTGCCAGCAGTGATACCTACGAGCAGTACTTC | CASSDTYEQYF
TRBJ2-1 | NA | TRBD2 | TRBV18 | TGTGCCAGCTCATCCCGTAGCGGGAGGGCCTACAATGAGCAGTTCTTC | CASSSRSGRAYNEQFF
TRBJ2-1 | NA | TRBD2 | TRBV5-1 | TGCGCCAGCAGCTTGGTGCGGGGGAGCACCTACAATGAGCAGTTCTTC | CASSLVRGSTYNEQFF
TRBJ2-7 | NA | NA | TRBV11-2 | TGTGCCAGCAGCTTAGTAGGGGGTTTCCCGGGAGAGCAGTACTTC | CASSLVGGFPGEQYF
TRBJ1-4 | NA | TRBD1 | TRBV25-1 | TGTGCCAGCAGTGAAAGACAGGGGGAAAAACTGTTTTTT | CASSERQGEKLFF
TRBJ1-2 | NA | TRBD1 | TRBV28 | TGTGCCAGCAGTCGGACAGGGCTGAGCTATGGCTACACCTTC | CASSRTGLSYGYTF
TRBJ2-7 | NA | NA | TRBV28 | TGTGCCAGCAGTACCCTCAGTCAGACCTACGAGCAGTACTTC | CASSTLSQTYEQYF
TRBJ2-1 | NA | TRBD2 | TRBV7-2 | TGTGCCAGCAGCCTAGAAAGCGGGAGGGCCTACAATGAGCAGTTCTTC | CASSLESGRAYNEQFF
TRBJ2-2 | NA | TRBD2 | TRBV6-1 | TGTGCCAGCAGTGAAGCTGGGACTAGCGGGAGTCGGACCGGGGAGCTGTTTTTT | CASSEAGTSGSRTGELFF
TRBJ2-3 | NA | TRBD2 | TRBV7-3 | TGTGCCAGCAGCCCCAGAAGCGGGAGAAGCACAGATACGCAGTATTTT | CASSPRSGRSTDTQYF
TRBJ2-7 | NA | TRBD2 | TRBV2 | TGTGCCAGCAGCCCGGGACTAGCGGGTACCTACGAGCAGTACTTC | CASSPGLAGTYEQYF
TRBJ1-3 | once | NA | TRBV15 | TGTGCCACCAGCAGAGATCGGGGATCTGGAAACACCATATATTTT | CATSRDRGSGNTIYF
TRBJ2-5 | once | TRBD2 | TRBV10-3 | TGTGCCATCAGTCGGGCTAGCGGGGTAGAGACCCAGTACTTC | CAISRASGVETQYF
TRBJ1-2 | NA | NA | TRBV5-1 | TGCGCCAGCAGCTCTAACCCGACTTCGGGGGTAGGCTACACCTTC | CASSSNPTSGVGYTF
TRBJ2-7 | NA | NA | TRBV6-8 | TGTGCCAGCAGTTACGAAGTTTGCGCCGGGAAGTGCGAGCAGTACTTC | CASSYEVCAGKCEQYF
TRBJ2-1 | NA | NA | TRBV14 | TGTGCCAGCAGCCAAGTTTTAAGTACAGGGCGAGGGTTTAATGAGCAGTTCTTC | CASSQVLSTGRGFNEQFF
TRBJ1-1 | NA | NA | TRBV5-1 | TGCGCCAGCAGCCCGCGGGAGAGCCACACTGAAGCTTTCTTT | CASSPRESHTEAFF
TRBJ1-2 | NA | NA | TRBV27 | TGTGCCAGCAGTTCCTGGGGGGGGGTTGGCTACACCTTC | CASSSWGGVGYTF
TRBJ1-2 | NA | NA | TRBV4-3 | TGCGCCAGCAGCCTTCGGTGTGGCTACACCTTC | CASSLRCGYTF
TRBJ1-2 | NA | TRBD1 | TRBV7-2 | TGTGCCAGCAGCTCCACTTTACAGGGGGGAAAAAACTATGGCTACACCTTC | CASSSTLQGGKNYGYTF
TRBJ2-1 | NA | TRBD2 | TRBV25-1 | TGTGCCAGCAGTGATCATGGCGGGGGGACCAATGAGCAGTTCTTC | CASSDHGGGTNEQFF
TRBJ1-1 | NA | NA | TRBV7-3 | TGTGCCAGCAGCCGTCGGGGAGGGCTGAACACTGAAGCTTTCTTT | CASSRRGGLNTEAFF
TRBJ2-2 | NA | NA | TRBV27 | TGTGCCAGCAGTTTAGGGGGGACGAACACCGGGGAGCTGTTTTTT | CASSLGGTNTGELFF
TRBJ1-5 | NA | NA | TRBV2 | TGTGCCAGCAGTGAAAGCTTTCCCAATCAGCCCCAGCATTTT | CASSESFPNQPQHF
TRBJ2-5 | NA | NA | TRBV2 | TGTGCCAGCAGTGGAATGGCTTTGGAGACCCAGTACTTC | CASSGMALETQYF
TRBJ1-6 | NA | NA | TRBV19 | TGTGCCAGTAATTTCGCCCGAGGGTATAATTCACCCCTCCACTTT | CASNFARGYNSPLHF
TRBJ1-2 | NA | NA | TRBV19 | TGTGCCAGTAGTATAGCAGGGTCGAACTATGGCTACACCTTC | CASSIAGSNYGYTF
TRBJ1-2 | NA | NA | TRBV5-1 | TGCGCCAGCAGCCAAGGGACACGGGCTAACTATGGCTACACCTTC | CASSQGTRANYGYTF
TRBJ2-3 | NA | TRBD1 | TRBV28 | TGTGCCAGCAGCGCACCGGGACAGGGAGGAGATACGCAGTATTTT | CASSAPGQGGDTQYF
TRBJ2-7 | once | NA | TRBV28 | TGTGCCAGCAGTTTGGGAGTCTGGCAGACCTACGAGCAGTACTTC | CASSLGVWQTYEQYF
TRBJ2-3 | NA | NA | TRBV7-2 | TGTGCCAGCAGCCTACCGGGTACGCAGTATTTT | CASSLPGTQYF
TRBJ2-1 | NA | NA | TRBV5-6 | TGTGCCAGCAGCTTGGGTCAGGGGATTATCAATGAGCAGTTCTTC | CASSLGQGIINEQFF
TRBJ2-3 | NA | TRBD2 | TRBV5-6 | TGTGCCAGCAGCTTCTACAAACTAGCGGGAACAGATACGCAGTATTTT | CASSFYKLAGTDTQYF
TRBJ2-4 | NA | NA | TRBV19 | TGTGCCAGTCGTAACGGGGACATTCAGTACTTC | CASRNGDIQYF
TRBJ2-7 | NA | NA | TRBV5-6 | TGTGCCAGCAGTTATGGGCCCAGCTCCTACGAGCAGTACTTC | CASSYGPSSYEQYF
TRBJ2-7 | NA | NA | TRBV7-9 | TGTGCCAGCAGCTTAGCCAGTTCCCACGAGCAGTACTTC | CASSLASSHEQYF
TRBJ2-2 | NA | TRBD1 | TRBV5-4 | TGTGCCAGCAGACTTACCGGGACAGCTACCGGGGAGCTGTTTTTT | CASRLTGTATGELFF
TRBJ1-1 | NA | NA | TRBV6-6 | TGTGCCAGCAGACGACAGCTGAACACTGAAGCTTTCTTT | CASRRQLNTEAFF
TRBJ1-2 | once | NA | TRBV6-1 | TGTGCCAGCAGCCCCCCAACAGGAAACTATGGCTACACCTTC | CASSPPTGNYGYTF
TRBJ1-2 | NA | NA | TRBV5-1 | TGCGCCAGCAGCTTGATGGGGGCTGATGGCTACACCTTC | CASSLMGADGYTF
TRBJ1-5 | once | NA | TRBV27 | TGTGCCAGCAGTTTCAGGGGTCAGCCCCAGCATTTT | CASSFRGQPQHF
TRBJ2-7 | NA | NA | TRBV5-5 | TGTGCCAGCAGCTTGGGCCTTCGGGGCGAGCAGTACTTC | CASSLGLRGEQYF
TRBJ2-7 | NA | NA | TRBV18 | TGTGCCAGCTCACCCCCTAGCGATCCCTACGAGCAGTACTTC | CASSPPSDPYEQYF
TRBJ2-1 | NA | TRBD2 | TRBV6-4 | TGTGCCAGCAGTGAGACTAGCGGGATTAATGAGCAGTTCTTC | CASSETSGINEQFF